Below are 5 T cell receptor beta chains sequenced from a single sample in a study of early T cells in non-severe SARS-CoV-2 infection. TCRdb reanalysed the 5' RACE reads using MiXCR and keeps one entry per CDR3 protein. There are roughly 51,000 distinct CDR3 sequences in the sample; roughly 10% occur only once, and about 9.4% lies in the top ten. The sequenced sample was whole blood. These receptors were taken from an adult who was a healthcare worker with PCR-confirmed SARS-CoV-2 infection or an uninfected control (not recorded which).

The gene calls are TRBV20-1 and TRBJ2-1; D uncertain. Germline V gene sequence: CDR1 DFQATT, CDR2 SNEGSKA (reference sequence). The CDR3 extends over 15 amino acids. Trimming shortened V by 0 bases and J by 7 bases, and 16 bases separated the two germline ends. CDR3 nucleotide sequence: TGCAGTGCTAGAGATTGGGGATCCTTCAAAAATGAGCAGTTCTTC. Protein product: CSARDWGSFKNEQFF.

This clonotype was counted a few times. V and J are TRBV4-1 and TRBJ2-5, with TRBD1 identical over 7 bases. CDR1 MGHRA and CDR2 YSYEKL come from the germline V gene. V lost 4 bases and J lost 1; bases outside the gene matches: 12. The CDR3 sequence is 17 residues long. The CDR3 DNA reads as TGCGCCAGCAGCCCGGGGACCGCCGAGGGGGCCCAAGAGACCCAGTACTTC. As protein: CASSPGTAEGAQETQYF.

CDR3: CASSYSRGEVEAFF. Written as DNA, the CDR3 is TGTGCCAGCAGTTACTCGCGGGGCGAGGTTGAAGCTTTCTTT. This chain links TRBV6-5 with TRBJ1-1; maybe TRBD1 (5 bases). With 0 bases removed from V and 7 bases from J, the gap between germline ends came to 12 bases. Per germline, CDR1 MNHEY and CDR2 SVGAGI. This CDR3 has 14 residues.

This clonotype was counted ten times or more. V gene TRBV2 combines with J gene TRBJ2-7; 9 nucleotides match TRBD2. This CDR3 comprises 13 residues. Trimming removed 5 bases from V and 6 bases from J; junction bases left unmatched: 5. Germline CDR1 reads SNHLY; CDR2 reads FYNNEI. The CDR3 nucleotides read TGTGCCAGCAGTACGGGACTAGCCGGCGAGCAGTACTTC. This sequence encodes CASSTGLAGEQYF. Together with reference TRBV2 and TRBJ2-7, the CDR3 gives the full variable domain: EPEVTQTPSHQVTQMGQEVILRCVPISNHLYFYWYRQILGQKVEFLVSFYNNEISEKSEIFDDQFSVERPDGSNFTLKIRSTKLEDSAMYFCASSTGLAGEQYFGPGTRLTVT.

The chain has TRBV5-6 and TRBJ1-1, with D hard to call. Germline CDR1 and CDR2: SGHDT and YYEEEE. V dropped 0 bases and J dropped 1 base, with 4 bases sitting between them. The CDR3 is 13 residues long. In DNA form, the CDR3 reads TGTGCCAGCAGCTTGGAGAGGAACACTGAAGCTTTCTTT. This gives the protein CASSLERNTEAFF.